The entry below gives a single TCR beta chain sequence along with its context. TCRdb's table, derived via immunoSEQ multiplex PCR, lists solely in-frame clones and lacks some. Altogether around 100,000 clones are present, more than 75% being singletons, with the ten largest covering roughly 7.3%. This specimen belongs to a study of blood T cell repertoires in COVID-19. This CDR3 has 12 residues. Germline assignment: CDR1 MDHEN and CDR2 SYDVKM. Trimming removed 1 base from V and 10 bases from J; junction bases left unmatched: 3. This receptor was taken from a man younger than 40 in a cohort sampled during active COVID-19. Sequencing input: peripheral blood. The chain combines TRBV28 with TRBJ1-1, with 7 bases lining up with TRBD1. The CDR3 DNA reads as TGTGCCAGCAGTTTATCGTCAGGGGGAGCTTTCTTT. This sequence encodes CASSLSSGGAFF.